These 16 T cell receptor beta chains came from one sample sequenced in a study of blood T cell repertoires in COVID-19. Repertoires were generated with immunoSEQ multiplex PCR, while TCRdb's copy carries only in-frame clones and drops some. The repertoire holds 150,000 to 200,000 clones, with roughly 80% as singletons. The sample was peripheral blood. The receptor set was obtained from a man over 45 who had recovered from COVID-19.

The chain links TRBV4-1 to TRBJ2-1; 8 nucleotides match TRBD2. The CDR3 sequence is 17 residues long. V was clipped by 0 bases and J by 8 bases; unmatched bases: 12. Germline V gives CDR1 MGHRA, CDR2 YSYEKL. This chain's CDR3 is CASSQDVSAGVGHEQFF. The CDR3 nucleotides are TGCGCCAGCAGCCAAGATGTCTCAGCGGGAGTGGGACATGAGCAGTTCTTC.

The chain uses TRBV19 and TRBJ2-7, with a tentative D call TRBD2 (7 bases). V was pared by 7 bases and J by 0 bases, with 13 bases between. The CDR3 spans 14 residues. The germline V gene has CDR1 LNHDA and CDR2 SQIVND (reference sequence). Here the CDR3 DNA reads TGTGCCAGTATGAGAGGGGGGGACTCCTACGAGCAGTACTTC. Its protein is CASMRGGDSYEQYF.

The rearrangement links TRBV6-5 to TRBJ2-2, with D perhaps TRBD2 (6 bases). This CDR3 region has 15 residues. V gave up 4 bases and J gave up 0 bases, with 9 bases separating them. CDR1 MNHEY and CDR2 SVGAGI come from the germline V gene. In DNA, the CDR3 is TGTGCCAGCAGTTTAGCGGCTACGAACACCGGGGAGCTGTTTTTT. Protein: CASSLAATNTGELFF.

The chain combines TRBV14 with TRBJ2-1; 8 bases match TRBD2. This CDR3 region has 17 residues. V lost 0 bases and J lost 0; bases outside the gene matches: 4. CDR1 SGHDN and CDR2 FVKESK come from the germline V gene. The CDR3 coding sequence is TGTGCCAGCAGCCAAGAACTAGCGGCGGGCTCCTACAATGAGCAGTTCTTC. Translation gives CASSQELAAGSYNEQFF.

The chain is built from TRBV5-1 and TRBJ1-2, with 7 positions matching TRBD1. The length of the CDR3 is 18 residues. Germline values: CDR1 SGHRS, CDR2 YFSETQ. With V trimmed by 2 bases and J by 3 bases, 16 bases remained unmatched. Written as DNA, the CDR3 is TGCGCCAGCAGCTTCAACCCCTTGGGCCAGGGGGGTCACTATGGCTACACCTTC. Translated, it gives CASSFNPLGQGGHYGYTF.

The chain joins TRBV5-5 to TRBJ1-6; D remains ambiguous. Germline loops: CDR1 SGHKS, CDR2 YYEKEE (reference sequence). Trimming pared 0 bases from V and 3 bases from J, leaving 7 bases between. CDR3 length: 15 amino acids. Here the CDR3 reads CASSLAQIYNSPLHF. The CDR3 DNA follows: TGTGCCAGCAGCTTGGCCCAGATCTATAATTCACCCCTCCACTTT. The whole variable domain, filled in from reference TRBV5-5 and TRBJ1-6, reads DAGVTQSPTHLIKTRGQQVTLRCSPISGHKSVSWYQQVLGQGPQFIFQYYEKEERGRGNFPDRFSARQFPNYSSELNVNALLLGDSALYLCASSLAQIYNSPLHFGNGTRLTVT.

The chain combines TRBV7-8 with TRBJ1-5; D is perhaps TRBD1 (6 bases). The V gene's germline CDR1 is SGHVS and CDR2 FQNEAQ. The CDR3 spans 16 residues. V lost 3 bases and J lost 3, with 15 bases in between. The CDR3 is CASSFSPGHYNQPQHF. CDR3 nucleotides: TGTGCCAGCAGCTTCTCTCCGGGACACTACAATCAGCCCCAGCATTTT.

The J gene is TRBJ2-7, the V gene TRBV18; TRBD2 matches at 10 bases. The CDR3 is 17 amino acids. Germline V gene data show CDR1 as KGHSH and CDR2 as LQKENI. V lost 3 bases, J lost 2 bases, and 10 bases stayed unmatched. Here the CDR3 reads CASSPGRGSGRPYEQYF. The CDR3 nucleotides read TGTGCCAGCTCACCGGGAAGGGGTAGCGGGAGGCCCTACGAGCAGTACTTC.

This clone was seen only a few times. The CDR3 region is CASRGGLAGDEQFF. The CDR3 coding sequence is TGTGCCAGCAGGGGAGGACTAGCGGGAGATGAGCAGTTCTTC. The chain employs TRBV7-9 and TRBJ2-1; TRBD2 matches 13 bases. CDR1 is SEHNR and CDR2 is FQNEAQ in the germline V gene (reference sequence). CDR3 length: 14 amino acids. The junction had 4 bases not matched to a gene; V was cut back by 6 bases and J by 8 bases.

In this sample, this clone turned up a few times. The J gene is TRBJ2-7, the V gene TRBV24-1; 7 positions match TRBD2. V trimming: 5 bases; J trimming: 5 bases; junction bases outside the gene matches: 8. The CDR3 is 14 residues long. CDR1 is KGHDR, CDR2 SFDVKD, per germline. CDR3 DNA sequence: TGTGCCACCAGTGTCGGGCGGGAGAACGACGAGCAGTACTTC. It is translated as CATSVGRENDEQYF.

The CDR3 bases are TGCGCCAGCAGTCGGACTAGCGGGAGCAACGAGCAGTACTTC. Protein: CASSRTSGSNEQYF. The chain has TRBV5-1 and TRBJ2-7, with 13 bases matching TRBD2. Trimming at V came to 5 bases and at J to 5 bases, leaving 4 bases not matched to a gene. This CDR3 contains 14 residues. The V gene's germline CDR1 is SGHRS and CDR2 YFSETQ.

The V gene is TRBV5-1, the J gene TRBJ1-3; the match to TRBD1 covers 7 bases. V lost 4 bases, J lost 0 bases, and 7 bases stayed unmatched. The CDR3 runs 16 residues. Germline V gene lookup returns CDR1 SGHRS and CDR2 YFSETQ. CDR3 amino acids: CASSPGQHSSGNTIYF. The CDR3 DNA reads as TGCGCCAGCAGCCCGGGACAGCACAGCTCTGGAAACACCATATATTTT. Looking up the rest from reference TRBV5-1 and TRBJ1-3 gives the full variable domain: KAGVTQTPRYLIKTRGQQVTLSCSPISGHRSVSWYQQTPGQGLQFLFEYFSETQRNKGNFPGRFSGRQFSNSRSEMNVSTLELGDSALYLCASSPGQHSSGNTIYFGEGSWLTVV.

CDR3 DNA: TGTGCCAGCAGCCCGCCGGGGAGGGACTCATACGAGCAGTACTTC. It codes for CASSPPGRDSYEQYF. V usage is TRBV7-8 and J usage is TRBJ2-7, with TRBD2 matching over 7 bases. The CDR3 covers 15 residues. The trim removed 5 bases at V and 4 bases at J, leaving 11 bases unmatched. Looked up from germline, CDR1 is SGHVS and CDR2 is FQNEAQ.

The J gene is TRBJ2-6, the V gene TRBV19; TRBD2 is a possible D gene (6 bases). The CDR3 is made up of 17 amino acids. The V end was cut by 5 bases, the J end by 0 bases, with 14 bases between. Per the germline V gene, CDR1 is LNHDA and CDR2 is SQIVND (reference sequence). This CDR3 reads CASSVTGLSSGANVLTF. The DNA of the CDR3 is TGTGCCAGTAGTGTAACGGGACTCAGCTCTGGGGCCAACGTCCTGACTTTC. Variable domain in full (rest from reference TRBV19 and TRBJ2-6): DGGITQSPKYLFRKEGQNVTLSCEQNLNHDAMYWYRQDPGQGLRLIYYSQIVNDFQKGDIAEGYSVSREKKESFPLTVTSAQKNPTAFYLCASSVTGLSSGANVLTFGAGSRLTVL.

This clone was counted a few times. This chain joins TRBV7-3 and TRBJ2-1; D unresolved. V was trimmed by 2 bases and J by 9 bases, leaving 8 bases between them. Germline CDR1 SGHTA, CDR2 FQGTGA. The CDR3 is made up of 12 amino acids. The CDR3 region has the DNA TGTGCCAGCAGCTTATCTTACGGTGAGCAGTTCTTC. Its translation is CASSLSYGEQFF.

The CDR3 reads CAWSGRAGANVLTF. CDR3 DNA sequence: TGTGCCTGGAGTGGGAGGGCTGGGGCCAACGTCCTGACTTTC. The chain carries TRBV30 and TRBJ2-6, with D possibly being TRBD2 (6 bases). The CDR3 runs to 14 residues. CDR1 and CDR2 (germline): GTSNPN, SVGIG (reference sequence). The germline V and J ends were trimmed by 1 base and 2 bases, with 6 bases remaining between them.